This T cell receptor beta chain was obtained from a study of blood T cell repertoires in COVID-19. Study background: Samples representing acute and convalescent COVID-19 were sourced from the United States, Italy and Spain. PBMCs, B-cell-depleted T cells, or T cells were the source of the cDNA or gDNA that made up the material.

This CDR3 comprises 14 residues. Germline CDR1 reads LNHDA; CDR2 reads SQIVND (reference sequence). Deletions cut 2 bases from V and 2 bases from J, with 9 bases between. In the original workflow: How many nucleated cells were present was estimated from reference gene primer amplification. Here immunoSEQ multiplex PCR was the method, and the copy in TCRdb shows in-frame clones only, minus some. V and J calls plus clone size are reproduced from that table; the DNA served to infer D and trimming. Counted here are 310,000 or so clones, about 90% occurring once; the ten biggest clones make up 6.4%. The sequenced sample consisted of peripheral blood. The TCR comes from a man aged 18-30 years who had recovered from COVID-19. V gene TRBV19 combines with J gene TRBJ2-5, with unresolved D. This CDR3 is CASSIPGVQETQYF. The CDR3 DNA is TGTGCCAGTAGTATACCAGGCGTGCAAGAGACCCAGTACTTC.